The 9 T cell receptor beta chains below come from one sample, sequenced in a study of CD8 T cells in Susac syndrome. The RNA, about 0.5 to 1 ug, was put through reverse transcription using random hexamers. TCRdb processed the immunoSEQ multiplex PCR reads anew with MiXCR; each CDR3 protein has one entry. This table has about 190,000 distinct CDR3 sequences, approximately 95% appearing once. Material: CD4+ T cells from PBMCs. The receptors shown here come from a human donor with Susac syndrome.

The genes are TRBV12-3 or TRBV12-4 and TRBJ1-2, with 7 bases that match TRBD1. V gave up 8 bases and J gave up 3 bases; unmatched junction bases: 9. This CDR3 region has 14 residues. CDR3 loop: CASGKTGPHYGYTF. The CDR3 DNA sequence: TGTGCCAGCGGAAAGACAGGGCCCCACTATGGCTACACCTTC.

CDR3 nucleotides: TGTGCCAGCTGCAGGACCGGGACAGACAAGCATTTT. Translation: CASCRTGTDKHF. J is TRBJ1-5 and V is TRBV2, with 7 bases matching TRBD1. This CDR3 has 12 amino acids. The germline CDR1 and CDR2 sequences are SNHLY and FYNNEI. With 8 bases clipped from V and 14 bases from J, the junction kept 12 bases outside the gene matches.

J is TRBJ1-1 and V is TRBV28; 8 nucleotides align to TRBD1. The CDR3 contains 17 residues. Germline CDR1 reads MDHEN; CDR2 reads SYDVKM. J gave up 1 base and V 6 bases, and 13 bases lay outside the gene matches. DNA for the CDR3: TGTGCCAGCAGCGCCTCGGACAGGGACCGATCGAACACTGAAGCTTTCTTT. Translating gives CASSASDRDRSNTEAFF. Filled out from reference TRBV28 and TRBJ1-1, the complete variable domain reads DVKVTQSSRYLVKRTGEKVFLECVQDMDHENMFWYRQDPGLGLRLIYFSYDVKMKEKGDIPEGYSVSREKKERFSLILESASTNQTSMYLCASSASDRDRSNTEAFFGQGTRLTVV.

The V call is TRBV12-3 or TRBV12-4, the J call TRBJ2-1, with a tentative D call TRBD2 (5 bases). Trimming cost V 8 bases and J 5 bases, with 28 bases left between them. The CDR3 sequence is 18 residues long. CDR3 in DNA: TGTGCCAGCTTTCCCCTCATGCCGAGGGCAAAATCGAACAATGAGCAGTTCTTC. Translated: CASFPLMPRAKSNNEQFF.

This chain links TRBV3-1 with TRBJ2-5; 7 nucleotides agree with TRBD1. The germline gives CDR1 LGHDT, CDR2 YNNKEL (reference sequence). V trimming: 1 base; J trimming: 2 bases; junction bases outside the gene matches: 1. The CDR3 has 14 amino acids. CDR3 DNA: TGTGCCAGCAGCCAAGGGACAGGACAAGAGACCCAGTACTTC. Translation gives CASSQGTGQETQYF.

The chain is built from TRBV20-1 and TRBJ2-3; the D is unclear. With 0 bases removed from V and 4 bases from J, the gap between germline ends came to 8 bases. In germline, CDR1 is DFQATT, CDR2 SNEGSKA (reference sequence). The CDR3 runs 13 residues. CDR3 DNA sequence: TGCAGTGCTAGAGATGACGGGCCAGATACGCAGTATTTT. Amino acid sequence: CSARDDGPDTQYF.

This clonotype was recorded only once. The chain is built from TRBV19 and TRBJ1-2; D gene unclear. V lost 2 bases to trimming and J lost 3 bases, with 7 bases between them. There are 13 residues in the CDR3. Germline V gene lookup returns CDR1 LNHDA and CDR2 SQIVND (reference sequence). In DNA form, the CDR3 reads TGTGCCAGTAGTATAATTGAGGACTATGGCTACACCTTC. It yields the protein CASSIIEDYGYTF.

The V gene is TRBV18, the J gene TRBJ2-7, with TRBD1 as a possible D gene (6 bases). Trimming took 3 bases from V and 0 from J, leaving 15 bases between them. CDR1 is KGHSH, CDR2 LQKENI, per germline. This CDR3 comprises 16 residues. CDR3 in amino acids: CASSPLGQRSSYEQYF. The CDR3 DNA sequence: TGTGCCAGCTCACCGTTAGGACAGAGGTCCTCCTACGAGCAGTACTTC.

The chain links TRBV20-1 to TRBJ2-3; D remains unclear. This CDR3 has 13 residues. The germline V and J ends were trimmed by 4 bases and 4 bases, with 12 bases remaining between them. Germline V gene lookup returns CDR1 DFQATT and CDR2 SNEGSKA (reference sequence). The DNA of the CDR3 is TGCAGTGCTAAGTTGCCTCATGCAGATACGCAGTATTTT. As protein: CSAKLPHADTQYF.